These 27 T cell receptor beta chains were sequenced from one sample in a study of early stage breast cancer tumors. Assay used: immunoSEQ multiplex PCR; TCRdb lists only in-frame clones, some missing. The table includes 50,000 or so clones, 83% detected once. Material for sequencing was blood. Source of these receptors: a person aged 45 to 59 with breast cancer.

This rearrangement joins TRBV27 to TRBJ1-5, with TRBD1 matching 9 bases. Germline V gives CDR1 MNHEY, CDR2 SMNVEV (reference sequence). Unmatched junction bases numbered 4, after V lost 8 bases and J lost 2 bases. This CDR3 contains 14 residues. The CDR3 bases are TGTGCCAGCTCACAGGGGGCGGGCAATCAGCCCCAGCATTTT. Translating it yields CASSQGAGNQPQHF.

CDR3 in amino acids: CASSISGTNYGYTF. In DNA form, the CDR3 reads TGCGCCAGCAGCATCTCCGGGACCAACTATGGCTACACCTTC. This sequence joins TRBV5-1 and TRBJ1-2, with a weak D call TRBD1 (5 bases). The V gene's germline CDR1 is SGHRS and CDR2 YFSETQ. V gave up 4 bases and J gave up 2 bases, with 12 bases separating them. CDR3 size: 14 residues.

The V and J genes are TRBV5-8 and TRBJ2-5, with TRBD1 matching 9 bases. The V segment lost 4 bases and the J segment 4 bases; nucleotides outside the gene matches: 14. The CDR3 loop spans 17 amino acids. The germline V gene encodes CDR1 SGHTS and CDR2 YDEGEE. The CDR3 DNA is TGTGCCAGCAGCATCGGACAGGGGACGGTTTTTGGAGAGACCCAGTACTTC. Residues: CASSIGQGTVFGETQYF.

This clone rates as medium-sized. V and J are TRBV5-1 and TRBJ1-5; 7 bases are a match to TRBD1. CDR1 is SGHRS and CDR2 is YFSETQ in the germline V gene. The CDR3 sequence is 14 residues long. The trim removed 4 bases at V and 2 bases at J, leaving 3 bases unmatched. This CDR3 is CASSDTGGNQPQHF. CDR3 nucleotide sequence: TGCGCCAGCAGCGATACAGGGGGCAATCAGCCCCAGCATTTT.

The CDR3 region has the DNA TGCGCCAGCAGCTTAGCACAATCGAACACCGGGGAGCTGTTTTTT. It is translated as CASSLAQSNTGELFF. V usage is TRBV5-1 and J usage is TRBJ2-2; D is uncertain. V shed 2 bases and J shed 0 bases, with 8 bases lying between them. Germline values: CDR1 SGHRS, CDR2 YFSETQ. This CDR3 is built from 15 residues.

The chain carries TRBV10-1 and TRBJ2-1; no clear D gene. Germline CDR1 is WNHNN and CDR2 is SYGVQD (reference sequence). Trimming shortened V by 4 bases and J by 5 bases, and 9 bases separated the two germline ends. This CDR3 is built from 13 residues. CDR3 protein: CASSAGPHNEQFF. As DNA, the CDR3 is TGCGCCAGCAGTGCCGGACCTCACAATGAGCAGTTCTTC.

The rearrangement uses TRBV7-9 and TRBJ1-1; possible D gene TRBD1, 5 bases. The germline V gene has CDR1 SEHNR and CDR2 FQNEAQ (reference sequence). There are 12 residues in the CDR3. Trimming stripped 8 bases from V and 1 base from J, with 8 bases between. The CDR3 here is CASGDRNTEAFF. In DNA form, the CDR3 reads TGTGCCAGCGGCGACAGGAACACTGAAGCTTTCTTT.

The V and J genes are TRBV6-4 and TRBJ2-7, with 8 bases fitting TRBD2. J was trimmed by 2 bases and V by 9 bases; bases with no gene match: 9. The CDR3 totals 14 residues. Looked up from germline, CDR1 is MRHNA and CDR2 is SNTAGT. This chain's CDR3 is CARGGEREPYEQYF. DNA of the CDR3: TGTGCCAGGGGGGGGGAGCGGGAGCCCTACGAGCAGTACTTC.

This clone appeared a few times. V is TRBV5-1 and J is TRBJ1-5, with D perhaps TRBD1 (6 bases). In germline, CDR1 is SGHRS, CDR2 YFSETQ. CDR3 length equals 15 residues. The V end was cut by 2 bases, the J end by 1 base, with 10 bases between. The CDR3 DNA reads as TGCGCCAGCAGCTTAACCGGACAGAGCAATCAGCCCCAGCATTTT. It encodes CASSLTGQSNQPQHF.

This clone was counted between two and nine times. Other DNA sequences from this sample encode an identical CDR3 as well. The chain recombines TRBV5-1 with TRBJ2-1; tentative D call: TRBD2 (6 bases). The V gene lost 0 bases and the J gene lost 0 bases, with 7 bases spanning the gap. This CDR3 comprises 15 residues. Per the germline V gene, CDR1 is SGHRS and CDR2 is YFSETQ. The CDR3 DNA is TGCGCCAGCAGCTTGGTCGGGAGCTCCTACAATGAGCAGTTCTTC. Its translation is CASSLVGSSYNEQFF.

The rearrangement links TRBV6-1 to TRBJ2-4; D gene ambiguous. CDR3 length: 15 amino acids. V gave up 7 bases and J gave up 3 bases, with 16 bases separating them. Per germline, CDR1 MNHNS and CDR2 SASEGT. The CDR3 bases are TGTGCCAGCACCTTCCCCCAGGTGGGCAAAAACATTCAGTACTTC. Its translation: CASTFPQVGKNIQYF.

This chain connects TRBV7-2 to TRBJ2-7; D is unresolved. Germline CDR1 SGHTA, CDR2 FQGNSA. Trimming stripped 5 bases from V and 3 bases from J, with 8 bases between. The length of the CDR3 is 12 residues. CDR3 DNA sequence: TGTGCCAGCAGCAGTAGTAACTACGAGCAGTACTTC. This translates into CASSSSNYEQYF.

This chain links TRBV23-1 with TRBJ2-5, with 7 bases fitting TRBD2. TRBV23-1 is an ORF; its function is uncertain. The CDR3 loop spans 20 amino acids. V gave up 0 bases and J gave up 0 bases; unmatched junction bases: 16. The CDR3 region is CASSQSDRLALGRYQETQYF. In DNA, the CDR3 is TGCGCCAGCAGTCAATCCGACCGACTAGCATTGGGGAGGTACCAAGAGACCCAGTACTTC.

Here the CDR3 reads CASSLSGIGNSPLHF. In DNA, the CDR3 is TGTGCCAGCAGTTTATCCGGGATAGGCAATTCACCCCTCCACTTT. V is TRBV28 and J is TRBJ1-6, with unresolved D. V dropped 1 base and J dropped 7 bases, with 11 bases sitting between them. Germline assignment: CDR1 MDHEN and CDR2 SYDVKM. The CDR3 runs 15 residues. Variable domain in full (rest from reference TRBV28 and TRBJ1-6): DVKVTQSSRYLVKRTGEKVFLECVQDMDHENMFWYRQDPGLGLRLIYFSYDVKMKEKGDIPEGYSVSREKKERFSLILESASTNQTSMYLCASSLSGIGNSPLHFGNGTRLTVT.

This clone appeared a few times. The rearrangement links TRBV5-1 to TRBJ2-7, with D unclear. Deletions cut 0 bases from V and 7 bases from J, with 11 bases between. The CDR3 is made up of 13 amino acids. CDR1 and CDR2 (germline): SGHRS, YFSETQ. The CDR3 DNA reads TGCGCCAGCAGCTTGGGTGATCAGAGGGAGCAGTACTTC. It is translated as CASSLGDQREQYF.

This clone appeared a few times. The V call is TRBV19, the J call TRBJ2-2; maybe TRBD1 (5 bases). The CDR3 loop spans 14 amino acids. Trimming pared 3 bases from V and 3 bases from J, leaving 8 bases between. The germline CDR1 and CDR2 sequences are LNHDA and SQIVND (reference sequence). The chain's CDR3 is CASSMTDYTGELFF. As DNA, the CDR3 is TGTGCCAGTAGTATGACAGATTACACCGGGGAGCTGTTTTTT.

The chain recombines TRBV7-9 with TRBJ1-2; D unclear. From germline, CDR1 is SEHNR and CDR2 FQNEAQ (reference sequence). Trimming left V 5 bases short and J 3 bases short, with 7 bases between. The CDR3 runs 12 residues. The CDR3 sequence: CASSPQDYGYTF. CDR3 coding DNA: TGTGCCAGCAGCCCCCAGGACTATGGCTACACCTTC.

Only one count was recorded for this clone. V and J are TRBV7-8 and TRBJ2-3, with a tentative D call TRBD1 (8 bases). The CDR3 sequence is 15 residues long. The V and J ends lost 5 bases and 3 bases respectively, with 15 bases between them. Germline V gives CDR1 SGHVS, CDR2 FQNEAQ. CDR3 amino acids: CASSRTGGGTDTQYF. The CDR3, as DNA: TGTGCCAGCAGCCGTACAGGGGGGGGAACAGATACGCAGTATTTT.

In this sample, this clone turned up once. The chain is built from TRBV5-6 and TRBJ2-4; either TRBD1 or TRBD2 may supply D (7 bases each). V shed 1 base and J shed 2 bases, with 13 bases lying between them. There are 16 residues in the CDR3. The germline V gene has CDR1 SGHDT and CDR2 YYEEEE. The CDR3 loop reads CASSLQGGMTKNIQYF. The CDR3 coding sequence is TGTGCCAGCAGCTTGCAGGGGGGGATGACCAAAAACATTCAGTACTTC.

This clone was detected only a few times. This chain uses TRBV19 with TRBJ2-2; 12 bases map to TRBD2. The germline gives CDR1 LNHDA, CDR2 SQIVND (reference sequence). The CDR3 is 16 residues long. Trimming took 4 bases from V and 4 from J; bases not matched to a gene: 4. In DNA, the CDR3 is TGTGCCAGTAGTACACTAGCGGGGGGTCGCACCGGGGAGCTGTTTTTT. Encoded protein: CASSTLAGGRTGELFF.

The chain employs TRBV5-1 and TRBJ1-1, with D perhaps TRBD1 (5 bases). The CDR3 length is 13 residues. From germline, CDR1 is SGHRS and CDR2 YFSETQ. V was shortened by 2 bases and J by 1 base, with 6 bases between the two germline ends. CDR3 amino acids: CASSLDRNTEAFF. In DNA form, the CDR3 reads TGCGCCAGCAGCTTAGACAGGAACACTGAAGCTTTCTTT.

The sample holds one count of this clone. The chain recombines TRBV10-3 with TRBJ2-3; D perhaps matches TRBD1 (6 bases). From germline, CDR1 is ENHRY and CDR2 SYGVKD. V shed 7 bases and J shed 4 bases, with 15 bases lying between them. The CDR3 loop spans 14 amino acids. CDR3 bases: TGTGCCATCACCTCAGGGGTCTCAGCAGATACGCAGTATTTT. Translating gives CAITSGVSADTQYF.

This clone has just one count. The rearrangement links TRBV7-3 to TRBJ2-7; 7 nucleotides match TRBD2. The germline gives CDR1 SGHTA, CDR2 FQGTGA. J lost 6 bases, V lost 5 bases, and 10 bases had no gene match. CDR3 length: 14 amino acids. The DNA of the CDR3 is TGTGCCAGCAGCCCCCTTGGGGGGGTAAGCGAGCAGTACTTC. This translates into CASSPLGGVSEQYF.

V gene TRBV5-1 combines with J gene TRBJ1-1; TRBD1 agrees at 10 bases. Germline assignment: CDR1 SGHRS and CDR2 YFSETQ. V shed 0 bases, J shed 3 bases, and the junction held 2 bases outside the gene matches. The CDR3 has 15 residues. Here the CDR3 reads CASSLAGQGYTEAFF. In nucleotides, the CDR3 is TGCGCCAGCAGCTTGGCGGGACAGGGGTACACTGAAGCTTTCTTT.

This sequence joins TRBV25-1 and TRBJ1-2; D ambiguous. CDR1 and CDR2 from the germline V gene are MGHDK and SYGVNS. Between the trimmed V and J ends, which lost 0 bases and 8 bases, there was a span of 13 bases. CDR3 length: 14 amino acids. The DNA of the CDR3 is TGTGCCAGCAGTGAATATCCGGGCCTGGCAGGCTACACCTTC. It is translated as CASSEYPGLAGYTF.

This chain links TRBV10-3 with TRBJ1-1, with D hard to call. Looked up from germline, CDR1 is ENHRY and CDR2 is SYGVKD. V was trimmed by 3 bases and J by 2 bases, leaving 7 bases between them. This CDR3 has 13 amino acids. The CDR3 DNA is TGTGCCATCAGTGAATTGGGAAACACTGAAGCTTTCTTT. Residues: CAISELGNTEAFF.

The CDR3 region has the DNA TGTGCCAGCAGTTACGCCTCGGCACAGCCCCAGCATTTT. Translating gives CASSYASAQPQHF. V usage is TRBV6-5 and J usage is TRBJ1-5; D is uncertain. CDR3 length: 13 residues. The V gene's germline CDR1 is MNHEY and CDR2 SVGAGI. Trimming removed 2 bases at V and 7 bases at J, with 9 bases between.